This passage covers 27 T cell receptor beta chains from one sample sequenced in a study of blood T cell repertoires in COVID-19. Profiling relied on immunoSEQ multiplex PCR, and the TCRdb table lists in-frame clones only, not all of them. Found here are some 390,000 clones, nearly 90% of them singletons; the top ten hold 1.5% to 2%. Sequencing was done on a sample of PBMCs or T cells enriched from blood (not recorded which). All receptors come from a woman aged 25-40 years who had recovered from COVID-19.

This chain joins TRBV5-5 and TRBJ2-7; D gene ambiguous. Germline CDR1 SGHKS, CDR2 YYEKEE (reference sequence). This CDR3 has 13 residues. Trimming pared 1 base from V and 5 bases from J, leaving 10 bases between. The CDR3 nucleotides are TGTGCCAGCAGCTTGCGTCAGTACAACGAGCAGTACTTC. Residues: CASSLRQYNEQYF.

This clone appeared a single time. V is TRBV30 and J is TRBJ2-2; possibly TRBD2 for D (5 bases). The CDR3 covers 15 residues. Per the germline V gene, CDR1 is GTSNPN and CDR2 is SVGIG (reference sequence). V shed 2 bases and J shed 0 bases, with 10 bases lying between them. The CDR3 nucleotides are TGTGCCTGGAGTAGGGAGCTCCCGAACACCGGGGAGCTGTTTTTT. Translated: CAWSRELPNTGELFF.

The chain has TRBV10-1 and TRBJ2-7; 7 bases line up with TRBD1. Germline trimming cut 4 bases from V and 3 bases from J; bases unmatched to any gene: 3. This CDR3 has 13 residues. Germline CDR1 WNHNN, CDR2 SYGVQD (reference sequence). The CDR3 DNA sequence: TGCGCCAGCAGTGGAGACAGGGTCTACGAGCAGTACTTC. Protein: CASSGDRVYEQYF.

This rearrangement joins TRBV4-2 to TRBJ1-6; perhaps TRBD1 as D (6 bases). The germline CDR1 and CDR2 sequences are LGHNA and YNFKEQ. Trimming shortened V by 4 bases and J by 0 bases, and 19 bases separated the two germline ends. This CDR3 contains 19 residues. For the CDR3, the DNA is TGTGCCAGCAGCCCTACCCCAACAGGGAGAGTCTCCTATAATTCACCCCTCCACTTT. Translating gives CASSPTPTGRVSYNSPLHF.

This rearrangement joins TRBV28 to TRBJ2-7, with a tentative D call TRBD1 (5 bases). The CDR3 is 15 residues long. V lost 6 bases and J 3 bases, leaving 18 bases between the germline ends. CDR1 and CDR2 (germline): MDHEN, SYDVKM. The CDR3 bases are TGTGCCAGCAGCCGTCAGGGTTCGCTGGGCTACGAGCAGTACTTC. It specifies CASSRQGSLGYEQYF.

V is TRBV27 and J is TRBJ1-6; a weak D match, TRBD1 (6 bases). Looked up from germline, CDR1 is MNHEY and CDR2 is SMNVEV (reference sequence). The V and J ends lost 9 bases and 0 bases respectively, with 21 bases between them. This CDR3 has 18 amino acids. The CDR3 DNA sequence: TGTGCCAGGGGCCGCCAAACCGGGACAATCTCCTATAATTCACCCCTCCACTTT. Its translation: CARGRQTGTISYNSPLHF.

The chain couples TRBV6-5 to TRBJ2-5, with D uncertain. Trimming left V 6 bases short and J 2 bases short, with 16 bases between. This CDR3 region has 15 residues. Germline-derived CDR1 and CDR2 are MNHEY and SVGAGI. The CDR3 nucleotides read TGTGCCAGCAGGCACGTGGGTCTAGAACAAGAGACCCAGTACTTC. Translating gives CASRHVGLEQETQYF.

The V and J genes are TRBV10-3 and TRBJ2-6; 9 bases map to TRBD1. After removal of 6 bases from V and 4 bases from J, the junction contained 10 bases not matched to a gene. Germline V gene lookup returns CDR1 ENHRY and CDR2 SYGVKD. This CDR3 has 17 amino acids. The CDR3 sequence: CAIRTGQGTGGANVLTF. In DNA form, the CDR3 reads TGTGCCATCAGGACCGGACAGGGGACGGGGGGGGCCAACGTCCTGACTTTC.

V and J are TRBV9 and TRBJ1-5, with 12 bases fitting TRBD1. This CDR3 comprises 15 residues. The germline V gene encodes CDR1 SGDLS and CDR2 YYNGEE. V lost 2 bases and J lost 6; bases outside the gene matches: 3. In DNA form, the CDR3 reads TGTGCCAGCAGCGTCGGGACAGGGGGCAGTCAGCCCCAGCATTTT. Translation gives CASSVGTGGSQPQHF.

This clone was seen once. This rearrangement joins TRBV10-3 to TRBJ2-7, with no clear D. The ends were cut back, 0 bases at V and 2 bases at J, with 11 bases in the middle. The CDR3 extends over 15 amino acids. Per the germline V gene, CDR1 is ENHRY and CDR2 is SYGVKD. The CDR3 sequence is CAISESRKLTYEQYF. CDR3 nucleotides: TGTGCCATCAGTGAGTCGAGAAAGCTTACCTACGAGCAGTACTTC.

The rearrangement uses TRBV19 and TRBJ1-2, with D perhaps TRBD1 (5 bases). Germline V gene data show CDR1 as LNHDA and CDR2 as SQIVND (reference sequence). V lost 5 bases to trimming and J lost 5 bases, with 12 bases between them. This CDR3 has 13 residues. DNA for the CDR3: TGTGCCAGTAGTCACGACAGCCTTTATGGCTACACCTTC. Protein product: CASSHDSLYGYTF.

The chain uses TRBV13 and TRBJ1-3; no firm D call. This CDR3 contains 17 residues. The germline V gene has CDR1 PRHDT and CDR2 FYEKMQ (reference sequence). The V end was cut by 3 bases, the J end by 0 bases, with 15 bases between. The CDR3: CASSFSGRRTSGNTIYF. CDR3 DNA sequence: TGTGCCAGCAGCTTTTCGGGAAGGAGGACCTCTGGAAACACCATATATTTT. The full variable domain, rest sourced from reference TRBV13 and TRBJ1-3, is AAGVIQSPRHLIKEKRETATLKCYPIPRHDTVYWYQQGPGQDPQFLISFYEKMQSDKGSIPDRFSAQQFSDYHSELNMSSLELGDSALYFCASSFSGRRTSGNTIYFGEGSWLTVV.

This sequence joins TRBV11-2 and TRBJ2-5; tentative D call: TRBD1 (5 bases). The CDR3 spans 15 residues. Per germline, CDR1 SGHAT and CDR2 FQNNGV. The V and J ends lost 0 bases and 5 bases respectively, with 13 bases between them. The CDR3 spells CASSLDLVGVETQYF. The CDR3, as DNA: TGTGCCAGCAGCTTAGATCTCGTAGGGGTTGAGACCCAGTACTTC.

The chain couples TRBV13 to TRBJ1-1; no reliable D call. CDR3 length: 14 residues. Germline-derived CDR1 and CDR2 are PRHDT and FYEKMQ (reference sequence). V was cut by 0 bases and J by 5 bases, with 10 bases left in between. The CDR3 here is CASSLGQVETEAFF. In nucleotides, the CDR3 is TGTGCCAGCAGCTTAGGGCAGGTGGAAACTGAAGCTTTCTTT.

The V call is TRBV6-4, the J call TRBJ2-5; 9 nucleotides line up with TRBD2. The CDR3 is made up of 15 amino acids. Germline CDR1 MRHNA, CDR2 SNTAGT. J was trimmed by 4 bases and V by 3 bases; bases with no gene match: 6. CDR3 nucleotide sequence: TGTGCCAGCAGTGAGAGAGCGGGAGGCGGAGAGACCCAGTACTTC. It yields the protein CASSERAGGGETQYF.

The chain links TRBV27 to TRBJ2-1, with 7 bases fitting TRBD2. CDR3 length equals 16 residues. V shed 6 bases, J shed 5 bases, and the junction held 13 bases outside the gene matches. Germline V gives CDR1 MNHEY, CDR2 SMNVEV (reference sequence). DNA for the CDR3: TGTGCCAGCAGCCTTCCGGGGCTAGCGGACCACAATGAGCAGTTCTTC. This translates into CASSLPGLADHNEQFF.

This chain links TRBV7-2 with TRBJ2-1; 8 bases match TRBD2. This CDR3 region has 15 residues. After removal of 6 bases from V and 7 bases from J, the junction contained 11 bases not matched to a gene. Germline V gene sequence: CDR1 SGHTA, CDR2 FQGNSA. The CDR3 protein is CASSSPGGLGNEQFF. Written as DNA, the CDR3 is TGTGCCAGCAGTTCACCGGGAGGGCTCGGGAATGAGCAGTTCTTC.

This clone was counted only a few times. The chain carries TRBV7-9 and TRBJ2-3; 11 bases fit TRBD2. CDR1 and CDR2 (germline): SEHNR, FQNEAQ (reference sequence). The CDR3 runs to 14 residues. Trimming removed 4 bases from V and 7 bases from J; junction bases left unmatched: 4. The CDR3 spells CASSSRLAGNTQYF. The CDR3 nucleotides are TGTGCCAGCAGCTCTCGACTAGCGGGGAATACGCAGTATTTT.

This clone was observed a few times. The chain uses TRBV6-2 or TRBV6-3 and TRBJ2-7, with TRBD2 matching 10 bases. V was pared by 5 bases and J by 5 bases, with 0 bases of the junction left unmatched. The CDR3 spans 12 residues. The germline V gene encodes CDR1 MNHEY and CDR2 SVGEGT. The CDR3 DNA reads TGTGCCAGCAGTGGACTAGCGGACGAGCAGTACTTC. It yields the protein CASSGLADEQYF.

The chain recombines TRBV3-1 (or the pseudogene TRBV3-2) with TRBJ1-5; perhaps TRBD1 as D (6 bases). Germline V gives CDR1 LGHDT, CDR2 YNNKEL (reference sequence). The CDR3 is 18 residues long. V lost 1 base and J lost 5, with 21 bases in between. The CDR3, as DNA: TGTGCCAGCAGCCAAGTAAGGGGTAGCAGGGGCGATGATCAGCCCCAGCATTTT. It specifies CASSQVRGSRGDDQPQHF.

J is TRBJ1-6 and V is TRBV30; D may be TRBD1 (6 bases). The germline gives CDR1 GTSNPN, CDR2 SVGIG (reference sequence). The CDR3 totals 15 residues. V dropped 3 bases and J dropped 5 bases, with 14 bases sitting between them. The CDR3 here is CAWRVGGQDNSPLHF. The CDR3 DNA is TGTGCCTGGAGAGTCGGGGGGCAAGATAATTCACCCCTCCACTTT. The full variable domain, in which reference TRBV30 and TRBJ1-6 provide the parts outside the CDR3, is SQTIHQWPATLVQPVGSPLSLECTVEGTSNPNLYWYRQAAGRGLQLLFYSVGIGQISSEVPQNLSASRPQDRQFILSSKKLLLSDSGFYLCAWRVGGQDNSPLHFGNGTRLTVT.

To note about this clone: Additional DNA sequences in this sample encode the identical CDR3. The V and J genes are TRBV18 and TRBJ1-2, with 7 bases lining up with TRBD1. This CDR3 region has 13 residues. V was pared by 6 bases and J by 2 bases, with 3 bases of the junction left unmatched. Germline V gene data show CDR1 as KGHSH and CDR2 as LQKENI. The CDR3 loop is CASSPDRNYGYTF. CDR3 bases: TGTGCCAGCTCGCCGGACAGGAACTATGGCTACACCTTC.

The CDR3 sequence: CASSLVGSYEQYF. The CDR3 DNA sequence: TGTGCCAGCAGCTTAGTTGGCAGCTACGAGCAGTACTTC. This rearrangement joins TRBV11-3 to TRBJ2-7; D gene unclear. The CDR3 covers 13 residues. The germline V and J ends were trimmed by 1 base and 3 bases, with 7 bases remaining between them. Germline-derived CDR1 and CDR2 are SGHNT and YENEEA.

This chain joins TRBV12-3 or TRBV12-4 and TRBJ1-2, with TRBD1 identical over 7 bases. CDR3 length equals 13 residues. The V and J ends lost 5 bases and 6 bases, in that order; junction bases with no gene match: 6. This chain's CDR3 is CASSMTGIDGYTF. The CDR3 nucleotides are TGTGCCAGCAGTATGACAGGGATTGATGGCTACACCTTC.

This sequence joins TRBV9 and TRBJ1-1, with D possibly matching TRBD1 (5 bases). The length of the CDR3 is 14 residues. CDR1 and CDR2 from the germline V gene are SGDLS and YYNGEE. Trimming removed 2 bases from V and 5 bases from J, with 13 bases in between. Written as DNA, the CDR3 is TGTGCCAGCAGCGTCGGGGGATCTGGAACTGAAGCTTTCTTT. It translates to CASSVGGSGTEAFF.

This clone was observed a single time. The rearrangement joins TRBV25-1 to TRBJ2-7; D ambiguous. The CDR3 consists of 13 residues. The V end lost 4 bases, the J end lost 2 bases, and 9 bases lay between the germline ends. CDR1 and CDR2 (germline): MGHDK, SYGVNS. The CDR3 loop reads CASSGTETYEQYF. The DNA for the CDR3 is TGTGCCAGCAGTGGAACCGAGACCTACGAGCAGTACTTC.

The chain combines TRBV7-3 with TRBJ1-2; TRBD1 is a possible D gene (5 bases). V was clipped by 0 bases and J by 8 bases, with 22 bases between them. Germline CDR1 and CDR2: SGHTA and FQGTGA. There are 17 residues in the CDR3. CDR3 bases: TGTGCCAGCAGCTTAACCCGGGACTCGACATTCCAGGGCGGCTACACCTTC. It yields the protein CASSLTRDSTFQGGYTF.